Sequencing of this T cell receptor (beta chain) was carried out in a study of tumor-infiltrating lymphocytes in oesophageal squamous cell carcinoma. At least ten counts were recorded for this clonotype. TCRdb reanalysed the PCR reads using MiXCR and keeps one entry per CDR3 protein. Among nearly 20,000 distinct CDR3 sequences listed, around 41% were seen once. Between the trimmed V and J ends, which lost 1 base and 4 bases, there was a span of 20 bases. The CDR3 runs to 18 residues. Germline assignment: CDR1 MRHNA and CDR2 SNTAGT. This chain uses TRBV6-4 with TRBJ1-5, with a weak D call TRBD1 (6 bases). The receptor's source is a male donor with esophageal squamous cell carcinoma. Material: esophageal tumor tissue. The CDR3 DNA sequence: TGTGCCAGCAGTGACTTAGGACGGCAGGGGCATAATAATCAGCCCCAGCATTTT. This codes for CASSDLGRQGHNNQPQHF.